This passage covers 21 T cell receptor beta chains from one sample sequenced in a study of CD8 T cells in Susac syndrome. Random hexamers served to reverse transcribe roughly 0.5 to 1 ug RNA. Via MiXCR, TCRdb re-called the immunoSEQ multiplex PCR reads, giving one row per CDR3 protein. The repertoire holds 230,000 or so distinct CDR3 sequences, with approximately 95% as singletons. Source material: CD4+ T cells from PBMCs. The receptors shown here come from a human donor with multiple sclerosis.

V and J are TRBV20-1 and TRBJ1-1; 9 bases line up with TRBD1. V lost 1 base, J lost 8 bases, and 11 bases stayed unmatched. The germline V gene has CDR1 DFQATT and CDR2 SNEGSKA (reference sequence). The CDR3 contains 15 residues. CDR3: CSARVLGQGEVEAFF. CDR3 DNA sequence: TGCAGTGCTAGAGTATTGGGACAGGGTGAAGTAGAAGCTTTCTTT.

This rearrangement joins TRBV24-1 to TRBJ2-2, with D possibly TRBD1 on 5 matching bases. CDR3 length: 12 residues. Trimming removed 4 bases at V and 6 bases at J, with 5 bases between. Germline CDR1 is KGHDR and CDR2 is SFDVKD. CDR3 protein: CATSEGAGELFF. The DNA of the CDR3 is TGTGCCACCAGTGAAGGGGCCGGGGAGCTGTTTTTT.

The V and J genes are TRBV29-1 and TRBJ2-1, with D possibly being TRBD1 (6 bases). The CDR3 sequence is 18 residues long. V lost 6 bases to trimming and J lost 0 bases, with 24 bases between them. The V gene's germline CDR1 is SQVTM and CDR2 ANQGSEA. The CDR3 bases are TGCAGCGTGGACAGCTTTCGCGGACTCCGGAGCTCCTACAATGAGCAGTTCTTC. This translates into CSVDSFRGLRSSYNEQFF.

The chain employs TRBV7-2 and TRBJ2-5, with D perhaps given as TRBD1 or TRBD2 (5 bases each). V lost 5 bases and J 8 bases, leaving 21 bases between the germline ends. This CDR3 comprises 15 residues. Germline CDR1 SGHTA, CDR2 FQGNSA. The CDR3 protein is CASSPSSTGTKTQYF. In DNA, the CDR3 is TGTGCCAGCAGCCCTAGCAGCACAGGCACGAAAACCCAGTACTTC.

The V gene is TRBV20-1, the J gene TRBJ1-5, with 7 bases fitting TRBD1. Per germline, CDR1 DFQATT and CDR2 SNEGSKA (reference sequence). V lost 6 bases and J lost 3; bases outside the gene matches: 8. The CDR3 loop spans 14 amino acids. CDR3 coding DNA: TGCAGTGCAGCCCATGGGACAGTCAATCAGCCCCAGCATTTT. Encoded protein: CSAAHGTVNQPQHF.

This clonotype showed up just once. The chain has TRBV28 and TRBJ2-7; the D gene is possibly TRBD2 (6 bases). Trimming pared 5 bases from V and 0 bases from J, leaving 20 bases between. The CDR3 has 17 amino acids. The germline CDR1 and CDR2 sequences are MDHEN and SYDVKM. The CDR3 sequence is CASSPTTGTSGSYEQYF. As DNA, the CDR3 is TGTGCCAGCAGTCCGACGACCGGGACTTCGGGCTCCTACGAGCAGTACTTC.

The rearrangement uses TRBV27 and TRBJ2-7; 7 nucleotides align to TRBD2. Germline loops: CDR1 MNHEY, CDR2 SMNVEV (reference sequence). This CDR3 contains 14 residues. With 4 bases clipped from V and 3 bases from J, the junction kept 6 bases outside the gene matches. CDR3 sequence: CASSSRGSSYEQYF. The CDR3, as DNA: TGTGCCAGCAGTTCCCGCGGGAGTAGCTACGAGCAGTACTTC.

CDR3 DNA: TGTGCCAGCAGCCCACGCGGGGAGGAAGCCAAAAACATTCAGTACTTC. Protein: CASSPRGEEAKNIQYF. The chain recombines TRBV11-3 with TRBJ2-4; D is possibly TRBD2 (6 bases). This CDR3 spans 16 amino acids. Germline values: CDR1 SGHNT, CDR2 YENEEA. V was clipped by 5 bases and J by 0 bases, with 14 bases between them.

V and J are TRBV29-1 and TRBJ2-7; 8 nucleotides align to TRBD1. Trimming took 7 bases from V and 2 from J; bases not matched to a gene: 7. The CDR3 consists of 13 residues. Germline V gives CDR1 SQVTM, CDR2 ANQGSEA. The CDR3 bases are TGCAGCGCTGAGACAGGGGTGGCCTACGAGCAGTACTTC. Translated: CSAETGVAYEQYF.

This clonotype was seen only once. The chain is built from TRBV29-1 and TRBJ1-5; D remains ambiguous. Germline CDR1 SQVTM, CDR2 ANQGSEA. The CDR3 covers 11 residues. Trimming shortened V by 6 bases and J by 7 bases, and 10 bases separated the two germline ends. The CDR3 coding sequence is TGCAGCGTCGACCCTGACCAGCCCCAGCATTTT. Protein sequence: CSVDPDQPQHF.

The V gene is TRBV5-6, the J gene TRBJ2-7; TRBD2 is a possible D gene (5 bases). Trimming removed 1 base at V and 0 bases at J, with 14 bases between. The V gene's germline CDR1 is SGHDT and CDR2 YYEEEE. This CDR3 comprises 16 residues. In nucleotides, the CDR3 is TGTGCCAGCAGCTTGAGTCCAGTAGCGAGCTCCTACGAGCAGTACTTC. This sequence encodes CASSLSPVASSYEQYF.

This clonotype was counted a single time. One end of the junction is discordant with germline, which a read error may explain. This chain uses TRBV20-1 with TRBJ1-1; D call uncertain. The CDR3 sequence is 8 residues long. CDR1 and CDR2 (germline): DFQATT, SNEGSKA (reference sequence). CDR3 DNA: TGCAGTGCTCTGGAGGGTGCCTTT. It translates to CSALEGAF.

The V and J genes are TRBV12-3 or TRBV12-4 and TRBJ2-7; the D call may be TRBD1 or TRBD2 (6 bases each). The length of the CDR3 is 11 residues. The CDR3, as DNA: TGTGCTACCGGAGGGGGGCACGAGCAGTACTTC. Translated, it gives CATGGGHEQYF.

This clonotype was detected once. This chain joins TRBV20-1 and TRBJ2-1; 8 bases agree with TRBD2. This CDR3 is built from 14 residues. Per the germline V gene, CDR1 is DFQATT and CDR2 is SNEGSKA (reference sequence). After removal of 0 bases from V and 9 bases from J, the junction contained 7 bases not matched to a gene. The CDR3 sequence is CSARDPGLAGEQFF. The CDR3 DNA sequence: TGCAGTGCTAGAGATCCCGGACTAGCTGGTGAGCAGTTCTTC.

This chain links TRBV20-1 with TRBJ2-1; D gene unclear. CDR3 length: 11 residues. Germline V gene data show CDR1 as DFQATT and CDR2 as SNEGSKA (reference sequence). V gave up 0 bases and J gave up 4 bases, with 1 base separating them. CDR3 region: CSAREYNEQFF. In DNA form, the CDR3 reads TGCAGTGCTAGAGAGTACAATGAGCAGTTCTTC.

This chain links TRBV3-1 with TRBJ1-2; no firm D call. V lost 0 bases and J lost 4, with 9 bases in between. CDR1 LGHDT and CDR2 YNNKEL come from the germline V gene (reference sequence). This CDR3 region has 14 residues. DNA for the CDR3: TGTGCCAGCAGCCAAGATGTGAGCCTCTATGGCTACACCTTC. Translation gives CASSQDVSLYGYTF.

This chain uses TRBV3-1 with TRBJ2-5, with 10 bases lining up with TRBD2. V shed 4 bases and J 4 bases; nucleotides not matched to a gene: 9. CDR1 and CDR2 from the germline V gene are LGHDT and YNNKEL (reference sequence). This CDR3 has 16 residues. The DNA for the CDR3 is TGTGCCAGCAGCCGCCGTCGACTAGCGGGCCCAGAGACCCAGTACTTC. Its protein product is CASSRRRLAGPETQYF.

The genes are TRBV12-3 or TRBV12-4 and TRBJ1-2, with 8 bases lining up with TRBD1. The CDR3 covers 14 residues. With V trimmed by 6 bases and J by 4 bases, 7 bases remained unmatched. CDR3 region: CASSTQGAAYGYTF. DNA for the CDR3: TGTGCCAGCAGCACTCAGGGGGCTGCCTATGGCTACACCTTC.

This clonotype occurred once. V usage is TRBV6-6 and J usage is TRBJ1-2, with D tentatively TRBD1 (5 bases). The CDR3 sequence is 12 residues long. Germline-derived CDR1 and CDR2 are MNHNY and SVGAGI (reference sequence). The V end was cut by 2 bases, the J end by 14 bases, with 15 bases between. The CDR3 is CASSYPSGVSTF. In DNA, the CDR3 is TGTGCCAGCAGTTACCCCTCGGGGGTTTCTACCTTC.

The CDR3 coding sequence is TGTGCCAGCAGTTTTGCGGGAGTTGGGACAGATACGCAGTATTTT. This translates into CASSFAGVGTDTQYF. The V call is TRBV28, the J call TRBJ2-3; 7 bases agree with TRBD2. Germline lookup yields CDR1 MDHEN and CDR2 SYDVKM. CDR3 length equals 15 residues. The junction had 6 bases not matched to a gene; V was cut back by 3 bases and J by 3 bases.

This chain links TRBV3-1 with TRBJ2-5, with D unresolved. CDR3 size: 13 residues. Per germline, CDR1 LGHDT and CDR2 YNNKEL (reference sequence). V lost 5 bases and J lost 5, with 12 bases in between. The CDR3 sequence is CASSDQGMETQYF. Here the CDR3 DNA reads TGTGCCAGCAGCGACCAAGGGATGGAGACCCAGTACTTC.